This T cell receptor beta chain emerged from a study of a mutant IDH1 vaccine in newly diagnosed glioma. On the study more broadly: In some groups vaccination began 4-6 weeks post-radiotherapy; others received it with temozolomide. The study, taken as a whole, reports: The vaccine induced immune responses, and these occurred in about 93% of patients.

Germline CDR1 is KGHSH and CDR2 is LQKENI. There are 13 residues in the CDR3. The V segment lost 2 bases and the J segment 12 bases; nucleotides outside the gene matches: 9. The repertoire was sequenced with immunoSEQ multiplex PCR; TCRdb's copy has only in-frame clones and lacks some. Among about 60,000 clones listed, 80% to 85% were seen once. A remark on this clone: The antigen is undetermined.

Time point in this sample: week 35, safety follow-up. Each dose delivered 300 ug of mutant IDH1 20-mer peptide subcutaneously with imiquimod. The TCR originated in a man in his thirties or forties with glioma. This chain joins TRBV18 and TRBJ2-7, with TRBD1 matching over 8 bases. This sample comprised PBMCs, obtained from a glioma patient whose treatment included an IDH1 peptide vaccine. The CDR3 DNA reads TGTGCCAGCTCACCAGGACAGGGAACATTCGGGTACTTC. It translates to CASSPGQGTFGYF.